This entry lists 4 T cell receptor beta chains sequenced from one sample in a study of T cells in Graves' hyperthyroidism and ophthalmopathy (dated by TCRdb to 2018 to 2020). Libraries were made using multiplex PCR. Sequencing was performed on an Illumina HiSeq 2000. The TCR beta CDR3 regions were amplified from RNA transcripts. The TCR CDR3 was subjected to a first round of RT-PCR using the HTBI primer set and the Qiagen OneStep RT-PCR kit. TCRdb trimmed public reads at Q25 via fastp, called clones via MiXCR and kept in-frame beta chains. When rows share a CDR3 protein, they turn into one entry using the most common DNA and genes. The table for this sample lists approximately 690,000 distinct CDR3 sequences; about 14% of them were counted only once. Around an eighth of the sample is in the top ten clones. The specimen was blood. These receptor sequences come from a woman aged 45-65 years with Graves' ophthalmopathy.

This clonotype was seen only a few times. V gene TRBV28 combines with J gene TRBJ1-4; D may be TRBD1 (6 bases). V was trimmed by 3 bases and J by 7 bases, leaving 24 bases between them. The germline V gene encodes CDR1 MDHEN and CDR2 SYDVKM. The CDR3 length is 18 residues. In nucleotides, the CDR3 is TGTGCCAGCAGTTTTAGGGGGTCGCTGCAGGGGTCTTTTGAAAAACTGTTTTTT. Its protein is CASSFRGSLQGSFEKLFF.

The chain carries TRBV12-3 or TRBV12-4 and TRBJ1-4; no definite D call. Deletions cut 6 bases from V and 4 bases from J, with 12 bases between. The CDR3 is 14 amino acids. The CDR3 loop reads CASSPGVGNEKLFF. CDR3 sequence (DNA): TGTGCCAGCAGCCCGGGAGTGGGTAATGAAAAACTGTTTTTT.

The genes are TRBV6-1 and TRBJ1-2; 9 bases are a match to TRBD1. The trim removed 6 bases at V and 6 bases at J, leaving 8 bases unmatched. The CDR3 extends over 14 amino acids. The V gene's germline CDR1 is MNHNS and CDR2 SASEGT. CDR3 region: CASSPGQGRDGYTF. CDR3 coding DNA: TGTGCCAGCAGCCCCGGACAGGGGAGGGATGGCTACACCTTC.

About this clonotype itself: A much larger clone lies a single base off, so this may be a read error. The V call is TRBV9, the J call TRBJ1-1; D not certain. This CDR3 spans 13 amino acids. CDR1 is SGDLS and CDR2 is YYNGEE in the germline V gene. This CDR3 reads CAGSVRLNTEAFF. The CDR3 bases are TGTGCCGGCAGCGTTAGGCTGAACACTGAAGCTTTCTTT. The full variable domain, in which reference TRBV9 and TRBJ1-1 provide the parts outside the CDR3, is DSGVTQTPKHLITATGQRVTLRCSPRSGDLSVYWYQQSLDQGLQFLIQYYNGEERAKGNILERFSAQQFPDLHSELNLSSLELGDSALYFCAGSVRLNTEAFFGQGTRLTVV.